A selection of T cell receptor beta chains follows, all from one sample in a study of cytomegalovirus exposure and HLA in healthy donors. TCRdb keeps only in-frame clones here, not all; method: immunoSEQ multiplex PCR. The sample lists under 110,000 clones, about two thirds seen once, with 0.6% to 1% in the top ten. Sample: PBMCs. The receptor source for this set is a boy between 10 and 17 years old in good health and CMV-seronegative. Each CDR3 is given with its conserved first and last residue. The D gene is left open where the match is weak. For some rows the clone size is stated as once, few or many, or as a class when expanded; others skip it.

j_call v_call d_call clone_size cdr3_nt cdr3_aa
TRBJ2-7 TRBV30 . few TGTGCCTGGACCAAGGGACACCTTAGCTCCTACGAGCAGTACTTC CAWTKGHLSSYEQYF
TRBJ1-6 TRBV11-2 . . TGTGCCAGCAGCTTAGATGTTGGGAGGTCCTCACCCCTCCACTTT CASSLDVGRSSPLHF
TRBJ2-7 TRBV6-6 . . TGTGCCAGCAGTTACTCTGGGCAGGCCACCTACGAGCAGTACTTC CASSYSGQATYEQYF
TRBJ2-1 TRBV30 TRBD2 . TGTGCCTGGAGTGTAAGGAGGACTAGCGGGAGGAAAGGTATTCCCAATGAGCAGTTCTTC CAWSVRRTSGRKGIPNEQFF
TRBJ2-5 TRBV5-6 . . TGTGCCAGCAGCTTGGGCAGGGTCGAGACCCAGTACTTC CASSLGRVETQYF
TRBJ1-6 TRBV19 TRBD1 few TGTGCCAGCGCGGACAGGGGGCGGTCACCCCTCCACTTT CASADRGRSPLHF
TRBJ1-1 TRBV18 TRBD1 . TGTGCCAGCTCACCAATCGGACAGGGGGCCGGGACTGAAGCTTTCTTT CASSPIGQGAGTEAFF
TRBJ2-6 TRBV7-9 . . TGTGCCAGCAGTCTCGGACATGCGAACTCTGGGGCCAACGTCCTGACTTTC CASSLGHANSGANVLTF
TRBJ2-4 TRBV2 . few TGTGCCAGCAGGGGGGGTAGAAACATTCAGTACTTC CASRGGRNIQYF
TRBJ2-7 TRBV7-9 . . TGTGCCAGCAGCTTAGGACAGGAATACGAGCAGTACTTC CASSLGQEYEQYF
TRBJ2-5 TRBV7-3 . . TGTGCCAGCAGCCCCACCGGGCTAGCAGCGGAGACCCAGTACTTC CASSPTGLAAETQYF
TRBJ2-7 TRBV4-3 TRBD1 . TGCGCCAGCAGCCACGGATCAGGGACAGGGGTCTCCTACGAGCAGTACTTC CASSHGSGTGVSYEQYF
TRBJ1-5 TRBV7-9 TRBD1 . TGTGCCAGCAGCTTGCGACAGGGTAACGGGAATCAGCCCCAGCATTTT CASSLRQGNGNQPQHF
TRBJ1-5 TRBV7-2 . once TGTGCCAGCAGCTTAGTTTCCACAGTTAAAAATCAGCCCCAGCATTTT CASSLVSTVKNQPQHF